Presented here are 3 T cell receptor beta chains from one specimen sequenced in a study of blood T cell repertoires in COVID-19. Here immunoSEQ multiplex PCR was the method, and the copy in TCRdb shows in-frame clones only, minus some. The table lists approximately 300,000 clones, more than 80% of them singletons. The material sequenced was peripheral blood. The source is a woman in her forties or fifties with COVID-19, enrolled during active disease.

The chain uses TRBV5-1 and TRBJ1-2; D is uncertain. Trimming cost V 2 bases and J 0 bases, with 5 bases left between them. Germline V gene data show CDR1 as SGHRS and CDR2 as YFSETQ. The CDR3 sequence is 13 residues long. CDR3 protein: CASSFQANYGYTF. Written as DNA, the CDR3 is TGCGCCAGCAGCTTCCAGGCTAACTATGGCTACACCTTC.

V usage is TRBV6-5 and J usage is TRBJ2-1; the D gene is possibly TRBD2 (6 bases). Deletions cut 2 bases from V and 8 bases from J, with 13 bases between. The CDR3 consists of 14 residues. From germline, CDR1 is MNHEY and CDR2 SVGAGI. CDR3 nucleotide sequence: TGTGCCAGCAGTTACGGTCGGGAGTTTGATGAGCAGTTCTTC. Translating it yields CASSYGREFDEQFF.

J is TRBJ2-3 and V is TRBV5-1; D gene uncertain. This CDR3 has 14 amino acids. CDR1 and CDR2 from the germline V gene are SGHRS and YFSETQ. V was trimmed by 0 bases and J by 0 bases, leaving 5 bases between them. For the CDR3, the DNA is TGCGCCAGCAGCTTGGAACATAGCACAGATACGCAGTATTTT. Its translation: CASSLEHSTDTQYF.